The sequence of this TCR beta chain was determined in a study of lymphopenia after photon versus proton radiotherapy. Study findings and constraints: After the lymphocyte nadir, photon-treated repertoires showed oligoclonal expansion, especially of CD8+ Temra cells.

Profiled with immunoSEQ multiplex PCR; TCRdb holds only in-frame clones, not every one. The data hold tens of thousands of clones, with nearly 85% observed a single time. On this clone: Its antigen is still unknown. Other DNA sequences in the sample encode the same CDR3.

CDR3 length: 14 amino acids. Germline V gene sequence: CDR1 LNHNV, CDR2 YYDKDF (reference sequence). V lost 0 bases to trimming and J lost 7 bases, with 10 bases between them. The chain combines TRBV15 with TRBJ2-1; D gene ambiguous. The TCR comes from a woman in her 70s with pancreatic cancer. The starting material was peripheral blood, obtained from a patient treated with proton-based radiotherapy. The CDR3 bases are TGTGCCACCAGCAGAGATGGTGGAAATAATGAGCAGTTCTTC. It specifies CATSRDGGNNEQFF.